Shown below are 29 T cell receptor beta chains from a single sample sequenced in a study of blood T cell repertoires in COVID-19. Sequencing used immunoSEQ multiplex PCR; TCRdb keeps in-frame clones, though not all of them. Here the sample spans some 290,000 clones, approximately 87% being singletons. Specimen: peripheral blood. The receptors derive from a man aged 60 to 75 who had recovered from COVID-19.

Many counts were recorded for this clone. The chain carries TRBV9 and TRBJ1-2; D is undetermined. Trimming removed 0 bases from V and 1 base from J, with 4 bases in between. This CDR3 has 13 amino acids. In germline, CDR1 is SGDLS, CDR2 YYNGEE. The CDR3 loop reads CASSVGSNYGYTF. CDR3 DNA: TGTGCCAGCAGCGTAGGCAGTAACTATGGCTACACCTTC.

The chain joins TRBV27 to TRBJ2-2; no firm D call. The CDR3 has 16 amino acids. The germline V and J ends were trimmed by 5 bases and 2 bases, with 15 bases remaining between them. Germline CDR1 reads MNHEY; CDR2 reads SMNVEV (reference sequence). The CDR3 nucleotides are TGTGCCAGCAGTCCACGACACCGCTCTAACACCGGGGAGCTGTTTTTT. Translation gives CASSPRHRSNTGELFF.

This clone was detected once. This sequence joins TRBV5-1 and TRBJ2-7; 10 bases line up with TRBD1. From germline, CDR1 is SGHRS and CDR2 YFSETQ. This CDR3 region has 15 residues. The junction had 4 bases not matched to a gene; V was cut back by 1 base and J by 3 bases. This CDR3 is CASSLRQGARYEQYF. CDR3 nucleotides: TGCGCCAGCAGCTTGCGACAGGGGGCCCGCTACGAGCAGTACTTC. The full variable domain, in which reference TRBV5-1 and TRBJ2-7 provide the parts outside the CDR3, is KAGVTQTPRYLIKTRGQQVTLSCSPISGHRSVSWYQQTPGQGLQFLFEYFSETQRNKGNFPGRFSGRQFSNSRSEMNVSTLELGDSALYLCASSLRQGARYEQYFGPGTRLTVT.

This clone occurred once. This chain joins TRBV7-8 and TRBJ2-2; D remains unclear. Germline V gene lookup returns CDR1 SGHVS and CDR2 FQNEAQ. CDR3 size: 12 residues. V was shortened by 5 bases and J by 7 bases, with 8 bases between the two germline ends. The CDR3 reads CASSASSGELFF. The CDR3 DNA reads TGTGCCAGCAGCGCCTCCAGCGGGGAGCTGTTTTTT.

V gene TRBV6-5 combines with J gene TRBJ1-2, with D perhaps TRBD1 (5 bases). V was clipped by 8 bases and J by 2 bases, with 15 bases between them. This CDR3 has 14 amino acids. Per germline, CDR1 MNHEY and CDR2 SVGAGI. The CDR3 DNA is TGTGCCAGCCGCACCACTGACAGAAACTATGGCTACACCTTC. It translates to CASRTTDRNYGYTF.

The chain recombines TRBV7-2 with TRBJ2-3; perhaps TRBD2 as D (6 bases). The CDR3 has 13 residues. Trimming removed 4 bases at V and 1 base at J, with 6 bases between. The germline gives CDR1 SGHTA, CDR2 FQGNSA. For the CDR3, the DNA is TGTGCCAGCAGCTCGGGGGGCACAGATACGCAGTATTTT. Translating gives CASSSGGTDTQYF.

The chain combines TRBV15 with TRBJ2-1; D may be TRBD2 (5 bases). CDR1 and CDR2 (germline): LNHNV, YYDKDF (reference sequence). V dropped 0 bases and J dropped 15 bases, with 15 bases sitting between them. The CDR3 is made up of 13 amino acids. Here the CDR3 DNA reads TGTGCCACCAGCAGAGAACTGTTGGGGAGCCTGTTCTTC. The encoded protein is CATSRELLGSLFF.

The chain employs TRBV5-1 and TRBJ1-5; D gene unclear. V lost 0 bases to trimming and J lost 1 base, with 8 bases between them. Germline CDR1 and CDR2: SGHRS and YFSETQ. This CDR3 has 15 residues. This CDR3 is CASSLDGVSNQPQHF. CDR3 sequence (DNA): TGCGCCAGCAGCTTGGACGGGGTAAGCAATCAGCCCCAGCATTTT.

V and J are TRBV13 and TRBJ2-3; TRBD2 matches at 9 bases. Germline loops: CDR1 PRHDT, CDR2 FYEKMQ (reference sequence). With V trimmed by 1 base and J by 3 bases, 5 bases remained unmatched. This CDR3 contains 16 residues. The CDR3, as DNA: TGTGCCAGCAGCTTAGTCGCGGGGGGGCGTACAGATACGCAGTATTTT. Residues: CASSLVAGGRTDTQYF.

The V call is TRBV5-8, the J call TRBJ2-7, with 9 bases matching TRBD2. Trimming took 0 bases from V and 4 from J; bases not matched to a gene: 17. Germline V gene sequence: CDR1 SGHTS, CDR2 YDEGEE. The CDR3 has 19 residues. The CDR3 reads CASSLAFRGRASTRYEQYF. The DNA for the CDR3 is TGTGCCAGCAGCTTGGCCTTTCGCGGGAGGGCCTCAACGAGGTACGAGCAGTACTTC. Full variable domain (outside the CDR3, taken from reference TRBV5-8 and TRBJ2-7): EAGVTQSPTHLIKTRGQQATLRCSPISGHTSVYWYQQALGLGLQFLLWYDEGEERNRGNFPPRFSGRQFPNYSSELNVNALELEDSALYLCASSLAFRGRASTRYEQYFGPGTRLTVT.

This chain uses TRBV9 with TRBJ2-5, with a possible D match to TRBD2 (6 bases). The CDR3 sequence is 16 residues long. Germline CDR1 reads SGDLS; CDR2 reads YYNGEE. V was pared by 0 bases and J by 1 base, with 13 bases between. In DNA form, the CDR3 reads TGTGCCAGCAGCGTAGCCGGGGGTAGGGCCCAAGAGACCCAGTACTTC. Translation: CASSVAGGRAQETQYF.

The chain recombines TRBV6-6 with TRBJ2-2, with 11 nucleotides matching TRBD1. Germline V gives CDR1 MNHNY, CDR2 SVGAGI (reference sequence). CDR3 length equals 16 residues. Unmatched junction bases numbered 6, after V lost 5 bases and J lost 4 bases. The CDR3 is CASSLGTGGGTGELFF. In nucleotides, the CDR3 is TGTGCCAGCAGTCTGGGGACAGGGGGAGGCACCGGGGAGCTGTTTTTT.

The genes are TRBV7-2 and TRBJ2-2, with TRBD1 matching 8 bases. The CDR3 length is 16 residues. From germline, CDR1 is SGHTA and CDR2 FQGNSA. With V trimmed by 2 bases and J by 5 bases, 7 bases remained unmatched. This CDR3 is CASSLRGQGATGELFF. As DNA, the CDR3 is TGTGCCAGCAGCTTAAGAGGGCAGGGGGCGACCGGGGAGCTGTTTTTT. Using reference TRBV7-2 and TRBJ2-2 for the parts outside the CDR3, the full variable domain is GAGVSQSPSNKVTEKGKDVELRCDPISGHTALYWYRQSLGQGLEFLIYFQGNSAPDKSGLPSDRFSAERTGGSVSTLTIQRTQQEDSAVYLCASSLRGQGATGELFFGEGSRLTVL.

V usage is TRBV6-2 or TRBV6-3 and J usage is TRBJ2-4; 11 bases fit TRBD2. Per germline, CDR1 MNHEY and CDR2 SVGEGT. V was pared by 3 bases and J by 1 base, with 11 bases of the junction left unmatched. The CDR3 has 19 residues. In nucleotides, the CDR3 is TGTGCCAGCAGTTATAACATAGCAACTAGCGGGAGTGCCAAAAACATTCAGTACTTC. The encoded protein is CASSYNIATSGSAKNIQYF.

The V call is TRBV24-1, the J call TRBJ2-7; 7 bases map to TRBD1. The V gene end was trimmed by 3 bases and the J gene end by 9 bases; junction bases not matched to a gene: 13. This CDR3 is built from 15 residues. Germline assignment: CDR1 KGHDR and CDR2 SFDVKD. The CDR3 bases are TGTGCCACCAGTGATCCCAGTAGGGGGCACGATCGGCAGTACTTC. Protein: CATSDPSRGHDRQYF.

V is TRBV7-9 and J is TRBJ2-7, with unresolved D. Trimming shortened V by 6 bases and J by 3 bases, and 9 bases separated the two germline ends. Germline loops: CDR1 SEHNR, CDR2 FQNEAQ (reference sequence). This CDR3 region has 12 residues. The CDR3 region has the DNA TGTGCCAGCAGTGAACGGGTCTACGAGCAGTACTTC. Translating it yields CASSERVYEQYF.

CDR3 in amino acids: CASSEAAGGGTDTQYF. The CDR3 coding sequence is TGTGCCAGCAGTGAAGCTGCGGGGGGAGGGACAGATACGCAGTATTTT. The V and J genes are TRBV6-1 and TRBJ2-3; 8 nucleotides line up with TRBD2. Germline lookup yields CDR1 MNHNS and CDR2 SASEGT. The V gene end was trimmed by 0 bases and the J gene end by 3 bases; junction bases not matched to a gene: 5. The CDR3 has 16 residues.

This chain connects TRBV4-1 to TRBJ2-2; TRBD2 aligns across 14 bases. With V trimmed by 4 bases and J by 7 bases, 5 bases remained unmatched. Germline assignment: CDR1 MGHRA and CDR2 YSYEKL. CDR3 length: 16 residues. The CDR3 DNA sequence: TGCGCCAGCAGCCCGGGACTAGCGGGAGCGGACGGGGAGCTGTTTTTT. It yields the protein CASSPGLAGADGELFF.

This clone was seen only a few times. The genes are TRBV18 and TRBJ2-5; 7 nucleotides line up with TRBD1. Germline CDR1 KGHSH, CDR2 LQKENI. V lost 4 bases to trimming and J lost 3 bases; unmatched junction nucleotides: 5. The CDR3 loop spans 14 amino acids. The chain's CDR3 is CASSQGQTKETQYF. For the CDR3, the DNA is TGTGCCAGCTCACAGGGACAGACCAAAGAGACCCAGTACTTC. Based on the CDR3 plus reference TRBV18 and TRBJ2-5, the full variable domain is NAGVMQNPRHLVRRRGQEARLRCSPMKGHSHVYWYRQLPEEGLKFMVYLQKENIIDESGMPKERFSAEFPKEGPSILRIQQVVRGDSAAYFCASSQGQTKETQYFGPGTRLLVL.

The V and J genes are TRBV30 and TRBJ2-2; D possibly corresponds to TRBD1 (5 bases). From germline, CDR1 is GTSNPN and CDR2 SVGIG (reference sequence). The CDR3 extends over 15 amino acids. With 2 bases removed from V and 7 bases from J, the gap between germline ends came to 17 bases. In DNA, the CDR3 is TGTGCCTGGAGTTTAGGGGCAGCGCGGAGCGGGGAGCTGTTTTTT. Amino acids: CAWSLGAARSGELFF.

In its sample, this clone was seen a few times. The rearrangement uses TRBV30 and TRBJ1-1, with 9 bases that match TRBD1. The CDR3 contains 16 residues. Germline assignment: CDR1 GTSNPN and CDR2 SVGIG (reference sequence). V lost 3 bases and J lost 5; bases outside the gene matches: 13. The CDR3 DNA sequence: TGTGCCTGGAGAGTGGGACAGGGAGGGAGGAGGACTGAAGCTTTCTTT. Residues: CAWRVGQGGRRTEAFF.

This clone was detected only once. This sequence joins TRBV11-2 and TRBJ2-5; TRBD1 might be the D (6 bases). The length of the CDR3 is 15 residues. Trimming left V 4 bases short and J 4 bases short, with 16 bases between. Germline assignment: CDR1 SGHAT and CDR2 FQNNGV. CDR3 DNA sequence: TGTGCCAGCAGCTATTTGGGGGCAGGTGGAGAGACCCAGTACTTC. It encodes CASSYLGAGGETQYF.

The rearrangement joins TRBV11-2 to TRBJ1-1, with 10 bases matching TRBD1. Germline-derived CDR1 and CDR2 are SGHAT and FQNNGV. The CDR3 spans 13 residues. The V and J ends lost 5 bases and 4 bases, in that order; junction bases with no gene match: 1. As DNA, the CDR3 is TGTGCCAGCAGCCGGGACAGGGGCACTGAAGCTTTCTTT. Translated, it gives CASSRDRGTEAFF.

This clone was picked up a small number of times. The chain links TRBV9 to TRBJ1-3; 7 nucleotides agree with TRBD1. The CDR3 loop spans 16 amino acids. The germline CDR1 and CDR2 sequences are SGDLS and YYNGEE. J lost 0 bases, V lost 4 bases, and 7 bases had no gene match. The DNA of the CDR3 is TGTGCCAGCAGCCCCCGGACAGGAGGCTCTGGAAACACCATATATTTT. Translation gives CASSPRTGGSGNTIYF.

The CDR3 reads CASSPIPGLQETQYF. In nucleotides, the CDR3 is TGTGCCAGCTCACCAATTCCGGGACTCCAAGAGACCCAGTACTTC. The gene calls are TRBV18 and TRBJ2-5, with D possibly matching TRBD2 (6 bases). CDR1 KGHSH and CDR2 LQKENI come from the germline V gene. CDR3 length: 15 amino acids. V lost 2 bases and J 1 base, leaving 11 bases between the germline ends.

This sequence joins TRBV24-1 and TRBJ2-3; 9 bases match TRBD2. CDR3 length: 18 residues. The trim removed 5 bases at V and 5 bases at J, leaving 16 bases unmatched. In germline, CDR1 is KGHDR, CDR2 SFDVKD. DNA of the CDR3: TGTGCCACCAGTGGTTCGACCGGGGCGGGAGGGCCGATAGATACGCAGTATTTT. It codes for CATSGSTGAGGPIDTQYF.

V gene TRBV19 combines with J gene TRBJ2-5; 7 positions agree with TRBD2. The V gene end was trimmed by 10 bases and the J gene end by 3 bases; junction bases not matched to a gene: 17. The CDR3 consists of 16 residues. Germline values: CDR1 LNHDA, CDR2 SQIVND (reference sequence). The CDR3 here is CATHHKAGEKKETQYF. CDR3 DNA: TGTGCCACCCACCACAAGGCGGGAGAAAAGAAAGAGACCCAGTACTTC.

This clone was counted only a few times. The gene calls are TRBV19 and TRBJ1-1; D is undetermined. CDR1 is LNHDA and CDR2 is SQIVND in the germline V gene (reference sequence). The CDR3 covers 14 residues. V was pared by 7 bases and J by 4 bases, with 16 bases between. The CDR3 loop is CASTQYSGSTEAFF. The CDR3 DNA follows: TGTGCCAGTACACAGTACTCTGGGTCCACTGAAGCTTTCTTT.

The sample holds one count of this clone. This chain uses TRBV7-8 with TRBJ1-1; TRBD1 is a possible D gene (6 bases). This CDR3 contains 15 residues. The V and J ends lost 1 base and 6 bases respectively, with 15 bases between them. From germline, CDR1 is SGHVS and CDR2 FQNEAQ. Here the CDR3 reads CASSLVLGAISEAFF. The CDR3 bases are TGTGCCAGCAGCTTAGTTCTGGGGGCGATCTCTGAAGCTTTCTTT.